Presented here are 15 T cell receptor beta chains from one specimen sequenced in a study of T-cell reconstitution after alpha-beta-depleted transplantation in children. The TCRbeta library was prepared with unique molecular identifiers. TCRdb independently ran MiXCR on the PCR reads; one entry per CDR3 protein. The sample holds roughly 240,000 distinct CDR3 sequences; just under 8.5% are singletons and the top ten take almost 6.5%. Sequencing was performed on PBMCs, mostly from graft donor cells, taken 180 days after TCRalphabeta/CD19-depleted stem cell transplant. Receptors originate from a male patient younger than 18 who had a stem cell transplant for acute lymphoblastic leukemia, so the T cells may come from the graft donor.

There are many counts of this clonotype. The rearrangement links TRBV9 to TRBJ2-7; a weak D match, TRBD1 (6 bases). Trimming took off 3 bases at V and 3 bases at J, with 16 bases between the two ends. Germline CDR1 SGDLS, CDR2 YYNGEE. This CDR3 is 15 amino acids long. As DNA, the CDR3 is TGTGCCAGCAGCGGGAAACAGGGAGAGGTCTACGAGCAGTACTTC. This translates into CASSGKQGEVYEQYF.

This clonotype was observed at least ten times. This chain connects TRBV28 to TRBJ2-7; D is uncertain. CDR1 and CDR2 from the germline V gene are MDHEN and SYDVKM. This CDR3 region has 11 residues. Trimming left V 5 bases short and J 3 bases short, with 5 bases between. CDR3: CASSSVYEQYF. The CDR3 DNA reads as TGTGCCAGCAGTAGTGTCTACGAGCAGTACTTC.

This clonotype was seen at least ten times. The chain recombines TRBV7-9 with TRBJ2-7; a weak D match, TRBD1 (6 bases). Trimming removed 5 bases at V and 3 bases at J, with 14 bases between. Germline-derived CDR1 and CDR2 are SEHNR and FQNEAQ (reference sequence). This CDR3 has 14 amino acids. The CDR3 nucleotides are TGTGCCAGCAGCACCCTACAGGGTATCTACGAGCAGTACTTC. Amino acids: CASSTLQGIYEQYF.

This clonotype was counted ten times or more. This chain connects TRBV7-3 to TRBJ2-7; 8 nucleotides align to TRBD2. The CDR3 extends over 13 amino acids. Trimming at V came to 2 bases and at J to 6 bases, leaving 3 bases not matched to a gene. From germline, CDR1 is SGHTA and CDR2 FQGTGA. The CDR3 reads CASSLERGTEQYF. CDR3 in DNA: TGTGCCAGCAGCTTAGAGCGGGGGACCGAGCAGTACTTC.

In this sample, this clonotype turned up many times. The chain joins TRBV29-1 to TRBJ1-4, with D possibly matching TRBD1 (5 bases). V dropped 4 bases and J dropped 6 bases, with 12 bases sitting between them. The germline V gene has CDR1 SQVTM and CDR2 ANQGSEA. The length of the CDR3 is 13 residues. CDR3 nucleotide sequence: TGCAGCGTTGTTAGGGGCAGGGATGAAAAACTGTTTTTT. Translation: CSVVRGRDEKLFF.

V usage is TRBV7-6 and J usage is TRBJ2-2, with 7 bases identical to TRBD1. CDR3 length: 21 amino acids. Losses at the gene ends were 1 base for V and 2 bases for J; bases not matched to a gene: 19. CDR1 and CDR2 (germline): SGHVS, FNYEAQ. The CDR3 is CASSLEGQAGSATANTGELFF. Here the CDR3 DNA reads TGTGCCAGCAGCTTAGAAGGACAGGCCGGATCCGCAACCGCTAACACCGGGGAGCTGTTTTTT.

The sample holds many counts of this clonotype. The chain joins TRBV4-2 to TRBJ1-1; TRBD1 agrees at 7 bases. Germline CDR1 LGHNA, CDR2 YNFKEQ. The CDR3 is 14 amino acids. V shed 10 bases, J shed 7 bases, and the junction held 15 bases outside the gene matches. For the CDR3, the DNA is TGTGCCATCTCCCGACAGGGCGGAATTCATGAAGCTTTCTTT. Protein product: CAISRQGGIHEAFF.

This clonotype was recorded many times. The chain uses TRBV9 and TRBJ2-1; 10 bases are shared with TRBD1. With 4 bases clipped from V and 5 bases from J, the junction kept 12 bases outside the gene matches. The germline V gene encodes CDR1 SGDLS and CDR2 YYNGEE. The CDR3 runs 17 residues. CDR3 sequence reads: CASSSSPRDRGDNEQFF. The CDR3, as DNA: TGTGCCAGCAGCTCCAGCCCTCGGGACAGGGGAGACAATGAGCAGTTCTTC.

This clonotype was seen at least ten times. The V gene is TRBV28, the J gene TRBJ2-7, with D unresolved. Per the germline V gene, CDR1 is MDHEN and CDR2 is SYDVKM. V lost 3 bases and J 6 bases, leaving 6 bases between the germline ends. The CDR3 covers 11 residues. The CDR3 nucleotides are TGTGCCAGCAGTTTTGCCCGCGAGCAGTACTTC. Translating gives CASSFAREQYF.

This clonotype was detected many times. The chain recombines TRBV6-2 or TRBV6-3 with TRBJ1-5; D is unclear. The V end lost 2 bases, the J end lost 5 bases, and 16 bases lay between the germline ends. CDR3 length equals 16 residues. Per germline, CDR1 MNHEY and CDR2 SVGEGT. CDR3 residues: CASSYEGLRGDQPQHF. The CDR3 DNA follows: TGTGCCAGCAGTTACGAAGGGCTACGAGGAGATCAGCCCCAGCATTTT.

In its sample, this clonotype was seen a few times. The chain carries TRBV6-2 or TRBV6-3 and TRBJ1-5; perhaps TRBD1 as D (5 bases). The CDR3 has 18 amino acids. V lost 6 bases to trimming and J lost 9 bases, with 30 bases between them. Germline V CDR1 and CDR2: MNHEY, SVGEGT. The DNA of the CDR3 is TGTGCCAGCAGCCCACATACCCCCGGGAGACAGCCCATTGGGCCCCAGCATTTT. Translating gives CASSPHTPGRQPIGPQHF.

In this sample, this clonotype turned up many times. The chain recombines TRBV12-3 or TRBV12-4 with TRBJ2-7; possible D gene TRBD1, 5 bases. The CDR3 runs to 14 residues. Trimming took 0 bases from V and 4 from J, leaving 10 bases between them. CDR3 amino acids: CASSLAARGYEQYF. The CDR3 nucleotides are TGTGCCAGCAGTTTAGCAGCTAGGGGATACGAGCAGTACTTC.

This clonotype was observed many times. The chain recombines TRBV28 with TRBJ2-7, with 12 bases matching TRBD2. V was pared by 3 bases and J by 1 base, with 4 bases of the junction left unmatched. The CDR3 consists of 16 residues. CDR1 MDHEN and CDR2 SYDVKM come from the germline V gene. The CDR3 sequence is CASSFPGLAGSYEQYF. The CDR3 DNA follows: TGTGCCAGCAGTTTCCCTGGACTAGCGGGGTCCTACGAGCAGTACTTC. Drawing the rest from reference TRBV28 and TRBJ2-7, the complete variable domain is DVKVTQSSRYLVKRTGEKVFLECVQDMDHENMFWYRQDPGLGLRLIYFSYDVKMKEKGDIPEGYSVSREKKERFSLILESASTNQTSMYLCASSFPGLAGSYEQYFGPGTRLTVT.

This clonotype occurred many times. Here the CDR3 reads CASSRASGGSTDTQYF. The CDR3 DNA reads as TGTGCCAGTAGCAGGGCTAGCGGGGGGAGCACAGATACGCAGTATTTT. The chain recombines TRBV9 with TRBJ2-3; TRBD2 agrees at 11 bases. The junction had 8 bases not matched to a gene; V was cut back by 8 bases and J by 0 bases. Germline assignment: CDR1 SGDLS and CDR2 YYNGEE. This CDR3 is built from 16 residues.

This clonotype was counted at least ten times. The CDR3 sequence is CASTTLTSGRTQYF. CDR3 nucleotides: TGTGCCAGCACCACCCTCACTAGCGGGAGAACCCAGTACTTC. The chain carries TRBV6-2 or TRBV6-3 and TRBJ2-5, with 11 bases matching TRBD2. Trimming took 7 bases from V and 8 from J; bases not matched to a gene: 9. Germline-derived CDR1 and CDR2 are MNHEY and SVGEGT. The CDR3 sequence is 14 residues long.